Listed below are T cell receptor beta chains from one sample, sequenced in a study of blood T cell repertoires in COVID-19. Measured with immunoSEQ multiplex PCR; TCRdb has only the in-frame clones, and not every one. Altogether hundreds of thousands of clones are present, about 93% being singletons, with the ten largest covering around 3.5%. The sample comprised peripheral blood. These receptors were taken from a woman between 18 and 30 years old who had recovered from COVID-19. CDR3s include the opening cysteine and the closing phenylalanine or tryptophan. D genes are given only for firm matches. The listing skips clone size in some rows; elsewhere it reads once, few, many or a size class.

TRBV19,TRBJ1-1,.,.,TGTGCCAGTAGTGACAGCACACTTTACACTGAAGCTTTCTTT,CASSDSTLYTEAFF
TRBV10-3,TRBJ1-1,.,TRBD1,TGTGCCATCAGTGAGCCTCAGGGGGCAACATATTACACTGAAGCTTTCTTT,CAISEPQGATYYTEAFF
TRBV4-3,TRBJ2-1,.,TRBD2,TGCGCCAGCAGCCAAGATTGGACGGGTGCGGGAGGGCCCCACAATGAGCAGTTCTTC,CASSQDWTGAGGPHNEQFF
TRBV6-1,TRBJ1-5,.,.,TGTGCCAGCAGCCAGGGGACACCTAGCAATCAGCCCCAGCATTTT,CASSQGTPSNQPQHF
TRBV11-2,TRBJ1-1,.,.,TGTGCCAGCAATCAACCTACCAGGGCCGAAGCTTTCTTT,CASNQPTRAEAFF
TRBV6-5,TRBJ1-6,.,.,TGTGCCAGCATTATAACAGCGGGGTATAATTCACCCCTCCACTTT,CASIITAGYNSPLHF
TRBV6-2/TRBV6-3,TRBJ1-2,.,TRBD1,TGTGCCAGCAGTTGGACAGGGTCTTACTATGGCTACACCTTC,CASSWTGSYYGYTF
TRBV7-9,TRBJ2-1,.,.,TGTGCCAGCAGCCGTCTAGAGGGTGATGAGCAGTTCTTC,CASSRLEGDEQFF
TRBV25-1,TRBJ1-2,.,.,TGTGCCAGCAGTGAATGGAACAGAAACTATGGCTACACCTTC,CASSEWNRNYGYTF
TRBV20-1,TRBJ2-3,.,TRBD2,TGCAGTGCTAGTAGGTGGGAGGGCCTAGATACGCAGTATTTT,CSASRWEGLDTQYF
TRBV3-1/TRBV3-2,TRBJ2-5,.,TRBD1,TGTGCCAGCAGCCAGAACAGGGGGCCCGAAGAGACCCAGTACTTC,CASSQNRGPEETQYF
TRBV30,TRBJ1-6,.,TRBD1,TGTGCCCGGACAGGGGGCTCGAACAATTCACCCCTCCACTTT,CARTGGSNNSPLHF
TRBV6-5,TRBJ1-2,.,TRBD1,TGTGCCAGCAGTAACCGCGACAGGGGTAGAGGTGGCTACACCTTC,CASSNRDRGRGGYTF
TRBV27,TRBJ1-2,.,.,TGTGCCAGCAGTGCAAACCGGGGAATTACTAACTATGGCTACACCTTC,CASSANRGITNYGYTF
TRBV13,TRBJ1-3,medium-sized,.,TGTGCCAGCAGCCCAACTGAGGGCAGGTCTGGAAACACCATATATTTT,CASSPTEGRSGNTIYF
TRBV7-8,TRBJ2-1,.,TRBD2,TGTGCCAGCAGCCATTATAGCGGGAGGGCCAGGATCTCCTACAATGAGCAGTTCTTC,CASSHYSGRARISYNEQFF
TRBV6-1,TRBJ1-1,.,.,TGTGCCAGCAGTGAATTAAGGTCTGCGGCTGAAGCTTTCTTT,CASSELRSAAEAFF
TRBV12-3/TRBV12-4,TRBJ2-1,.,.,TGTGCCAGCAGGCCAGCGGACTACAATGAGCAGTTCTTC,CASRPADYNEQFF
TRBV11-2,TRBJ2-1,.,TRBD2,TGTGCCAGCAGCTCCCCTCGCGGGAGACACAATGAGCAGTTCTTC,CASSSPRGRHNEQFF
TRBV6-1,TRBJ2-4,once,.,TGTGCCAGCAGTGAAGCCAGAGGGGCCAAAAACATTCAGTACTTC,CASSEARGAKNIQYF
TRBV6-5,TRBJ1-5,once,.,TGTGCCAGCAGTTACTCGTCGGGGGAAGGTCAGCCCCAGCATTTT,CASSYSSGEGQPQHF
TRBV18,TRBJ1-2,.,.,TGTGCCAGCTCACCAATTGGAGAGACGGGTGGCTACACCTTC,CASSPIGETGGYTF
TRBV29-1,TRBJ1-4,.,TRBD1,TGCAGCGTATTAGGACGACAGGGGGCTCCACGGCGGTACAATGAAAAACTGTTTTTT,CSVLGRQGAPRRYNEKLFF
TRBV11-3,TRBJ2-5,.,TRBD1,TGTGCCAGCAGTCGACCTCCAGGGGGCGGCCGAGAGACCCAGTACTTC,CASSRPPGGGRETQYF
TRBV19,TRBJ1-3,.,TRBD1,TGTGCCAGTAGTATAGGCAGGGGGCCTGGAAACACCATATATTTT,CASSIGRGPGNTIYF
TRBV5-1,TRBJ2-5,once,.,TGCGCCAGCAGCTTGGCGGGCCTTAGCGAGGAGACCCAGTACTTC,CASSLAGLSEETQYF
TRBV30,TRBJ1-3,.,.,TGTGCCTTCACCCAGGGGTACTCTGGAAACACCATATATTTT,CAFTQGYSGNTIYF
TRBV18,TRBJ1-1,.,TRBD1,TGTGCCAGCTCACGGACAGGTATAAACACTGAAGCTTTCTTT,CASSRTGINTEAFF
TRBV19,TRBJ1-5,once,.,TGTGCCAGTAGTATAGCGGGGGTCAATCAGCCCCAGCATTTT,CASSIAGVNQPQHF